These 16 T cell receptor beta chains were sequenced from one sample in a study of CD8+CD57+ T cells in acquired aplastic anemia. Patients picked for sequencing had shown CD8+CD57+ cell expansion detected by flow cytometry. Profiling that covered TCR beta VDJ and CDR3 relied on genomic DNA as its template. One entry per CDR3 protein results from TCRdb running MiXCR on the reads. This sample has a few hundred thousand distinct CDR3 sequences, with over 40% found just once. The material sequenced was sorted CD4+, CD8+, or CD8+CD57+ T cells (not recorded which) from PBMCs. These receptors were taken from a human donor with aplastic anemia.

The table lists this clonotype with many counts. CDR3 sequence: CASSSPKGQTGANVLTF. The CDR3 nucleotides read TGTGCCAGCAGCTCCCCGAAGGGACAGACTGGGGCCAACGTCCTGACTTTC. This chain connects TRBV7-2 to TRBJ2-6; 7 bases fit TRBD1. Germline trimming cut 4 bases from V and 2 bases from J; bases unmatched to any gene: 8. The CDR3 length is 17 residues. Germline CDR1 and CDR2: SGHTA and FQGNSA.

This clonotype was seen many times. This sequence joins TRBV7-2 and TRBJ1-4; TRBD1 might be the D (6 bases). From germline, CDR1 is SGHTA and CDR2 FQGNSA. This CDR3 has 15 residues. V was pared by 1 base and J by 7 bases, with 13 bases between. The CDR3 loop reads CASSLGGRGSEKLFF. CDR3 coding DNA: TGTGCCAGCAGCTTAGGGGGCAGGGGCAGTGAAAAACTGTTTTTT.

As to this clonotype: Since a much larger clone is just one base distant, this may be a read error. The V gene is TRBV10-3, the J gene TRBJ2-5; tentatively, D is TRBD1 (5 bases). The germline gives CDR1 ENHRY, CDR2 SYGVKD. V shed 10 bases and J shed 5 bases, with 20 bases lying between them. The CDR3 runs 14 residues. The CDR3 nucleotides are TGTGCCAGCGGTGACTCGGGCAGGGCGGAGACCCAGTACTTC. Protein: CASGDSGRAETQYF.

Ten or more counts support this clonotype. V is TRBV9 and J is TRBJ2-1, with D possibly TRBD2 on 5 matching bases. CDR1 is SGDLS and CDR2 is YYNGEE in the germline V gene. This CDR3 is 16 amino acids long. Trimming pared 5 bases from V and 8 bases from J, leaving 23 bases between. The CDR3 sequence is CASSPPPGTQVDEQFF. The CDR3 DNA reads as TGTGCCAGCAGTCCCCCGCCGGGAACCCAGGTCGATGAGCAGTTCTTC.

This chain uses TRBV5-1 with TRBJ1-4; 7 bases match TRBD1. This CDR3 region has 16 residues. The trim removed 3 bases at V and 7 bases at J, leaving 12 bases unmatched. The germline CDR1 and CDR2 sequences are SGHRS and YFSETQ. CDR3 amino acids: CASSYLEGAVREKLFF. Written as DNA, the CDR3 is TGCGCCAGCAGCTACTTGGAGGGGGCAGTCCGTGAAAAACTGTTTTTT.

V usage is TRBV25-1 and J usage is TRBJ1-4, with D unresolved. This CDR3 spans 13 amino acids. Germline-derived CDR1 and CDR2 are MGHDK and SYGVNS. Deletions cut 3 bases from V and 13 bases from J, with 15 bases between. The CDR3 DNA follows: TGTGCCAGCAGTGAGGTAACTGGGTGGGTACTGTTTTTT. Translation gives CASSEVTGWVLFF.

The genes are TRBV5-1 and TRBJ2-7; TRBD1 matches at 10 bases. V lost 4 bases and J lost 3; bases outside the gene matches: 4. Germline CDR1 reads SGHRS; CDR2 reads YFSETQ. This CDR3 has 14 residues. The CDR3 is CASSTGTGDYEQYF. The DNA for the CDR3 is TGCGCCAGCAGCACCGGGACAGGGGACTACGAGCAGTACTTC.

This clonotype was recorded at least ten times. The rearrangement links TRBV7-8 to TRBJ1-3, with D unresolved. CDR1 and CDR2 from the germline V gene are SGHVS and FQNEAQ. This CDR3 spans 15 amino acids. V shed 1 base and J shed 9 bases, with 16 bases lying between them. The CDR3 here is CASSLDGGLHSTIYF. CDR3 sequence (DNA): TGTGCCAGCAGCTTAGATGGTGGGCTGCATAGCACCATATATTTT.

This clonotype has just one count. One end of the junction does not line up with germline, which may come from a read error. This sequence joins TRBV7-7 and TRBJ2-3, with 11 bases fitting TRBD2. CDR1 is SSHAT and CDR2 is FNYEAQ in the germline V gene (reference sequence). CDR3 length: 19 residues. The CDR3 protein is CASSLAASGGFFFGVTQYF. For the CDR3, the DNA is TGTGCTAGCAGCTTAGCGGCTAGCGGGGGGTTTTTTTTTGGAGTTACGCAGTATTTT.

This clonotype has at least ten counts. The rearrangement links TRBV10-3 to TRBJ2-3; 10 bases map to TRBD2. The CDR3 spans 17 residues. The germline V gene has CDR1 ENHRY and CDR2 SYGVKD. V was clipped by 11 bases and J by 3 bases; unmatched bases: 17. The CDR3 DNA reads TGTGCCCCAGAGGAGCGGGGGGGCCCCTTTAGAACAGATACGCAGTATTTT. This encodes CAPEERGGPFRTDTQYF.

The rearrangement uses TRBV24-1 and TRBJ1-5; unclear D gene. Germline V CDR1 and CDR2: KGHDR, SFDVKD. The CDR3 is 11 residues long. The ends were cut back, 11 bases at V and 11 bases at J, with 15 bases in the middle. The CDR3 coding sequence is TGTGCCAGCAGCCACGGATTGGCCCAGCATTTT. This translates into CASSHGLAQHF.

V is TRBV15 and J is TRBJ2-7; 11 bases match TRBD1. The CDR3 is 14 amino acids. In germline, CDR1 is LNHNV, CDR2 YYDKDF (reference sequence). V shed 3 bases, J shed 6 bases, and the junction held 4 bases outside the gene matches. In DNA form, the CDR3 reads TGTGCCACCAGCAGGGGACAGGGGGTGATCGAGCAGTACTTC. It encodes CATSRGQGVIEQYF.

This chain connects TRBV10-3 to TRBJ2-7, with D possibly TRBD1 on 6 matching bases. This CDR3 is 15 amino acids long. Germline CDR1 is ENHRY and CDR2 is SYGVKD. Trimming removed 0 bases from V and 5 bases from J, with 14 bases in between. The CDR3 region has the DNA TGTGCCATCAGTGAGTCGTGTGGACAGACCCACGAGCAGTACTTC. Amino acids: CAISESCGQTHEQYF.

This clonotype has ten or more counts. V is TRBV9 and J is TRBJ2-1; 8 bases are a match to TRBD2. This CDR3 comprises 19 residues. J was trimmed by 3 bases and V by 4 bases; bases with no gene match: 18. Per germline, CDR1 SGDLS and CDR2 YYNGEE. CDR3 nucleotides: TGTGCCAGCAGCCTGAAGGATAGCGGGGTCAATTACTTCTACAATGAGCAGTTCTTC. It translates to CASSLKDSGVNYFYNEQFF.

This clonotype has a count of ten or more. CDR3 residues: CASSQGEGSGEKLFF. Here the CDR3 DNA reads TGCGCCAGCAGCCAAGGGGAGGGAAGCGGTGAAAAACTGTTTTTT. This chain joins TRBV4-1 and TRBJ1-4; D remains unclear. Trimming left V 1 base short and J 7 bases short, with 13 bases between. The CDR3 is 15 residues long. Germline-derived CDR1 and CDR2 are MGHRA and YSYEKL.

The J gene is TRBJ2-4, the V gene TRBV10-3; 7 nucleotides line up with TRBD2. The CDR3 length is 15 residues. CDR1 is ENHRY and CDR2 is SYGVKD in the germline V gene. The ends lost 4 bases at V and 2 bases at J; junction bases unmatched: 5. In DNA, the CDR3 is TGTGCCATCAGTGTGGGGGGGTGGCCCAAAAACATTCAGTACTTC. This sequence encodes CAISVGGWPKNIQYF.